Following are 27 T cell receptor beta chains from one sample sequenced in a study of CD8 T cells in ankylosing spondylitis. TCRdb reprocessed the 5' RACE reads with MiXCR, giving one entry per CDR3 protein. Among roughly 240,000 distinct CDR3 sequences listed, approximately 30% were seen once. Sequenced: blood, either unsorted or a sorted T cell fraction (not recorded which). These receptors all stem from a male donor with ankylosing spondylitis or in good health (not recorded which).

The chain recombines TRBV10-3 with TRBJ2-5; D is perhaps TRBD2 (5 bases). In germline, CDR1 is ENHRY, CDR2 SYGVKD. The CDR3 covers 13 residues. V was pared by 6 bases and J by 1 base, with 9 bases between. In nucleotides, the CDR3 is TGTGCCATCAGCGGGGATGCCCAAGAGACCCAGTACTTC. Residues: CAISGDAQETQYF.

The chain has TRBV29-1 and TRBJ2-3; possibly TRBD1 for D (6 bases). The CDR3 extends over 14 amino acids. V was pared by 3 bases and J by 4 bases, with 14 bases between. The germline CDR1 and CDR2 sequences are SQVTM and ANQGSEA. In DNA, the CDR3 is TGCAGCGTTGAGCTGGGGGCCTTGGCAGATACGCAGTATTTT. It translates to CSVELGALADTQYF.

The chain employs TRBV20-1 and TRBJ2-3; no clear D. V shed 5 bases and J shed 3 bases, with 18 bases lying between them. Germline-derived CDR1 and CDR2 are DFQATT and SNEGSKA (reference sequence). CDR3 length: 15 amino acids. The CDR3 sequence: CSAAGSSFQTDTQYF. DNA of the CDR3: TGCAGTGCTGCCGGGTCCTCCTTCCAGACAGATACGCAGTATTTT.

This clonotype was found a few times. V is TRBV20-1 and J is TRBJ2-7, with 8 bases matching TRBD2. Germline CDR1 DFQATT, CDR2 SNEGSKA (reference sequence). V lost 6 bases and J lost 1; bases outside the gene matches: 8. The CDR3 contains 14 residues. CDR3 coding DNA: TGCAGTGCCGCGGGGGGCAGGGAGTCCTACGAGCAGTACTTC. Its protein product is CSAAGGRESYEQYF.

This sequence joins TRBV27 and TRBJ1-2; D unresolved. Germline values: CDR1 MNHEY, CDR2 SMNVEV (reference sequence). V lost 6 bases to trimming and J lost 0 bases, with 17 bases between them. This CDR3 contains 16 residues. The CDR3, as DNA: TGTGCCAGCAGCCCAGTCTGGGAGCAACCTAACTATGGCTACACCTTC. Translating it yields CASSPVWEQPNYGYTF.

The V call is TRBV11-1, the J call TRBJ2-7, with 10 bases that match TRBD2. V shed 5 bases and J 2 bases; nucleotides not matched to a gene: 3. The CDR3 contains 14 residues. Germline lookup yields CDR1 SGHAT and CDR2 FQDESV (reference sequence). In DNA form, the CDR3 reads TGTGCCAGCAGCCCACTAGCGGGGCCCTACGAGCAGTACTTC. This gives the protein CASSPLAGPYEQYF.

This chain links TRBV12-3 or TRBV12-4 with TRBJ2-5, with TRBD1 identical over 9 bases. Unmatched junction bases numbered 8, after V lost 2 bases and J lost 4 bases. The CDR3 covers 16 residues. The CDR3 region is CASSLFPMTGGETQYF. The CDR3, as DNA: TGTGCCAGCAGTTTATTCCCTATGACAGGGGGAGAGACCCAGTACTTC.

This chain joins TRBV20-1 and TRBJ1-1; 10 bases match TRBD1. CDR3 length: 15 residues. J lost 0 bases, V lost 6 bases, and 7 bases had no gene match. Germline CDR1 reads DFQATT; CDR2 reads SNEGSKA (reference sequence). The CDR3 coding sequence is TGCAGTGCCGGGGGGGACAGGGGCATGAACACTGAAGCTTTCTTT. The encoded protein is CSAGGDRGMNTEAFF.

In its sample, this clonotype was seen a few times. V is TRBV12-3 or TRBV12-4 and J is TRBJ2-2; D not certain. This CDR3 is built from 12 residues. V gave up 6 bases and J gave up 3 bases, with 5 bases separating them. The CDR3 sequence is CASRSYTGELFF. DNA for the CDR3: TGTGCCAGCAGGTCTTACACCGGGGAGCTGTTTTTT.

This clonotype was observed a handful of times. The J gene is TRBJ2-3, the V gene TRBV10-3; D not certain. Germline assignment: CDR1 ENHRY and CDR2 SYGVKD. V was trimmed by 9 bases and J by 3 bases, leaving 13 bases between them. The CDR3 length is 13 residues. The CDR3 nucleotides are TGTGCCATGTCACTGGTGGGGACAGATACGCAGTATTTT. Translating gives CAMSLVGTDTQYF.

V usage is TRBV9 and J usage is TRBJ1-6; possibly TRBD1 for D (5 bases). The CDR3 extends over 14 amino acids. The V end was cut by 0 bases, the J end by 7 bases, with 8 bases between. From germline, CDR1 is SGDLS and CDR2 YYNGEE. CDR3 residues: CASSVGGWNSPLHF. CDR3 coding DNA: TGTGCCAGCAGCGTAGGGGGGTGGAATTCACCCCTCCACTTT.

The J gene is TRBJ2-3, the V gene TRBV15; 7 nucleotides align to TRBD2. Per germline, CDR1 LNHNV and CDR2 YYDKDF (reference sequence). With V trimmed by 3 bases and J by 2 bases, 8 bases remained unmatched. This CDR3 comprises 16 residues. CDR3 protein: CATSSPPGRDTDTQYF. CDR3 DNA: TGTGCCACCAGCAGCCCCCCGGGGAGGGACACAGATACGCAGTATTTT.

This clonotype was recorded a few times. The chain joins TRBV6-5 to TRBJ2-7; D is perhaps TRBD1 or TRBD2 (5 bases each). Germline lookup yields CDR1 MNHEY and CDR2 SVGAGI. The CDR3 runs to 16 residues. V was pared by 0 bases and J by 0 bases, with 12 bases between. CDR3 in amino acids: CASSYSTGGDSYEQYF. In nucleotides, the CDR3 is TGTGCCAGCAGTTACTCGACTGGGGGTGACTCCTACGAGCAGTACTTC.

This clonotype was counted ten times or more. This chain joins TRBV29-1 and TRBJ2-7, with 9 bases fitting TRBD1. The CDR3 extends over 13 amino acids. Trimming at V came to 3 bases and at J to 5 bases, leaving 5 bases not matched to a gene. Germline loops: CDR1 SQVTM, CDR2 ANQGSEA. The CDR3, as DNA: TGCAGCGTTGAGGGACAGGGTATCGACGAGCAGTACTTC. Translated: CSVEGQGIDEQYF.

The chain carries TRBV15 and TRBJ2-7; 7 nucleotides match TRBD1. J lost 2 bases, V lost 4 bases, and 2 bases had no gene match. CDR3 length: 13 amino acids. From germline, CDR1 is LNHNV and CDR2 YYDKDF (reference sequence). Here the CDR3 reads CATSTGQAYEQYF. CDR3 DNA: TGTGCCACCAGCACCGGACAGGCCTACGAGCAGTACTTC.

The chain combines TRBV30 with TRBJ1-2; 7 bases map to TRBD1. Germline trimming cut 4 bases from V and 7 bases from J; bases unmatched to any gene: 9. Germline assignment: CDR1 GTSNPN and CDR2 SVGIG (reference sequence). The CDR3 runs to 13 residues. CDR3 in DNA: TGTGCCTGGAATTGGGAGGGGGCGTCTGGCTACACCTTC. This codes for CAWNWEGASGYTF.

This rearrangement joins TRBV4-1 to TRBJ2-2; the D is unclear. The CDR3 has 14 residues. CDR1 MGHRA and CDR2 YSYEKL come from the germline V gene. V was cut by 1 base and J by 6 bases, with 9 bases left in between. The CDR3 DNA follows: TGCGCCAGCAGCCAAGGACGTGGTCCCGGGGAGCTGTTTTTT. Encoded protein: CASSQGRGPGELFF.

This clonotype was counted between two and nine times. V usage is TRBV2 and J usage is TRBJ1-2; 7 bases line up with TRBD1. The CDR3 runs 14 residues. CDR1 and CDR2 (germline): SNHLY, FYNNEI. J was trimmed by 4 bases and V by 7 bases; bases with no gene match: 9. CDR3 loop: CASTGGRPAYGYTF. The CDR3 coding sequence is TGTGCCAGCACAGGGGGGCGACCAGCCTATGGCTACACCTTC.

This clonotype has more than one count but fewer than ten. The chain carries TRBV20-1 and TRBJ2-7, with D tentatively TRBD1 (6 bases). The CDR3 runs 13 residues. Germline assignment: CDR1 DFQATT and CDR2 SNEGSKA (reference sequence). V lost 6 bases and J lost 0, with 12 bases in between. The CDR3 DNA follows: TGCAGTGCCCTGGACAGACTCTCCTACGAGCAGTACTTC. Amino acid sequence: CSALDRLSYEQYF.

V and J are TRBV29-1 and TRBJ2-6; 7 nucleotides line up with TRBD1. After removal of 6 bases from V and 7 bases from J, the junction contained 6 bases not matched to a gene. Per germline, CDR1 SQVTM and CDR2 ANQGSEA. The length of the CDR3 is 13 residues. Here the CDR3 reads CSVLRTGANVLTF. CDR3 bases: TGCAGCGTATTACGGACAGGTGCCAACGTCCTGACTTTC.

The chain uses TRBV27 and TRBJ2-3; D is unclear. The germline V gene encodes CDR1 MNHEY and CDR2 SMNVEV (reference sequence). Trimming took 6 bases from V and 2 from J, leaving 6 bases between them. The CDR3 is 12 residues long. The CDR3 nucleotides are TGTGCCAGCAGCGGTGACACAGATACGCAGTATTTT. Encoded protein: CASSGDTDTQYF.

CDR3 nucleotides: TGTGCCAGCAGCCCCGGTTTTGGGCAGGAGATCGATGAGCAGTTCTTC. Residues: CASSPGFGQEIDEQFF. The chain is built from TRBV5-5 and TRBJ2-1; D is uncertain. The CDR3 is 16 residues long. V lost 4 bases to trimming and J lost 8 bases, with 22 bases between them. CDR1 and CDR2 (germline): SGHKS, YYEKEE (reference sequence). Filled out from reference TRBV5-5 and TRBJ2-1, the complete variable domain reads DAGVTQSPTHLIKTRGQQVTLRCSPISGHKSVSWYQQVLGQGPQFIFQYYEKEERGRGNFPDRFSARQFPNYSSELNVNALLLGDSALYLCASSPGFGQEIDEQFFGPGTRLTVL.

The V gene is TRBV20-1, the J gene TRBJ2-1; TRBD2 agrees at 8 bases. Per the germline V gene, CDR1 is DFQATT and CDR2 is SNEGSKA (reference sequence). This CDR3 is built from 15 residues. V lost 0 bases, J lost 4 bases, and 5 bases stayed unmatched. In DNA, the CDR3 is TGCAGTGCTAGAGATCAAAGCGGGGGATACAATGAGCAGTTCTTC. Translated, it gives CSARDQSGGYNEQFF.

This rearrangement joins TRBV6-2 or TRBV6-3 to TRBJ1-1; 7 nucleotides align to TRBD1. This CDR3 has 21 amino acids. Per the germline V gene, CDR1 is MNHEY and CDR2 is SVGEGT. The J segment lost 1 base and the V segment lost 0 bases, leaving 20 bases of the junction unmatched. The CDR3 DNA sequence: TGTGCCAGCAGTTACTCGATTCTGCAGGGGGGTTTTAGTCATAAGAACACTGAAGCTTTCTTT. Its translation is CASSYSILQGGFSHKNTEAFF.

The genes are TRBV20-1 and TRBJ2-1; D remains unclear. Trimming cost V 5 bases and J 4 bases, with 15 bases left between them. There are 14 residues in the CDR3. The germline V gene has CDR1 DFQATT and CDR2 SNEGSKA (reference sequence). DNA for the CDR3: TGCAGTGCTGAGCCGGCCGGCCCGTACAATGAGCAGTTCTTC. Its protein is CSAEPAGPYNEQFF.

A few counts support this clonotype. V and J are TRBV20-1 and TRBJ2-1; D is possibly TRBD1 (6 bases). This CDR3 has 15 amino acids. Germline-derived CDR1 and CDR2 are DFQATT and SNEGSKA (reference sequence). Trimming removed 1 base from V and 4 bases from J, with 14 bases in between. This chain's CDR3 is CSARARPDRYNEQFF. The DNA for the CDR3 is TGCAGTGCTAGAGCACGTCCGGACAGATACAATGAGCAGTTCTTC.

The rearrangement uses TRBV20-1 and TRBJ2-2; 9 bases map to TRBD2. CDR1 and CDR2 from the germline V gene are DFQATT and SNEGSKA (reference sequence). This CDR3 spans 15 amino acids. J lost 4 bases, V lost 0 bases, and 3 bases had no gene match. CDR3 coding DNA: TGCAGTGCTAGAGATATGCGGGGGGGCACCGGGGAGCTGTTTTTT. Translating it yields CSARDMRGGTGELFF.